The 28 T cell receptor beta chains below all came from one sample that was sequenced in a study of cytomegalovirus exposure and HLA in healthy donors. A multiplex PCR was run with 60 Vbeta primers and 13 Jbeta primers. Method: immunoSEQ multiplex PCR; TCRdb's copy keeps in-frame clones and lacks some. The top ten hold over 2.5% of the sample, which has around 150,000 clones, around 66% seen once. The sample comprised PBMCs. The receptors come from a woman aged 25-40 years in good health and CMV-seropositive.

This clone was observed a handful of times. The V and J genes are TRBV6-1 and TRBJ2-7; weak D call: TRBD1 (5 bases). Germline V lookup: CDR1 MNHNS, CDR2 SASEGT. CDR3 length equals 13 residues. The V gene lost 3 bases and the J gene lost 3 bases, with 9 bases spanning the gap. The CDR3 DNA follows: TGTGCCAGCAGTGACCGACAGAGCTACGAGCAGTACTTC. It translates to CASSDRQSYEQYF.

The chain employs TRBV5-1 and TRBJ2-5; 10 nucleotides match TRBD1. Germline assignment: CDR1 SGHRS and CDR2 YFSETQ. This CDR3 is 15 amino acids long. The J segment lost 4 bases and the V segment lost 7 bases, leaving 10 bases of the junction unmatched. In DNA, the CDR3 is TGCGCCAGCTGCGACAGGGGGCGCCGGATAGAGACCCAGTACTTC. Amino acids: CASCDRGRRIETQYF.

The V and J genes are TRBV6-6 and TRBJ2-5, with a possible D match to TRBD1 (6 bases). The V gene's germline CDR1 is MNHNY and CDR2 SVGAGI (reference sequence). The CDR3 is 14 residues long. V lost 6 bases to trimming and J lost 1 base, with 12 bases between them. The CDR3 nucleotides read TGTGCCAGCAGCAACTGGGACACCCAAGAGACCCAGTACTTC. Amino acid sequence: CASSNWDTQETQYF.

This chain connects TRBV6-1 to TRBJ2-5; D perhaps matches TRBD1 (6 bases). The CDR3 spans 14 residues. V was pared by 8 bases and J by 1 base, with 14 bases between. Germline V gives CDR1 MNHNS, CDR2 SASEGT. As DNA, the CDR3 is TGTGCCAGCCCTGAAGCGGACAGCCAAGAGACCCAGTACTTC. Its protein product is CASPEADSQETQYF.

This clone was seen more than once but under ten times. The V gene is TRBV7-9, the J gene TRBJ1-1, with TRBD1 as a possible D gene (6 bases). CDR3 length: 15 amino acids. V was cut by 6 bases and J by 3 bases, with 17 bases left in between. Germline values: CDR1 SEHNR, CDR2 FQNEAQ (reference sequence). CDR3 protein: CASSSPWPGDTEAFF. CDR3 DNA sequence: TGTGCCAGCAGTTCCCCGTGGCCAGGGGACACTGAAGCTTTCTTT.

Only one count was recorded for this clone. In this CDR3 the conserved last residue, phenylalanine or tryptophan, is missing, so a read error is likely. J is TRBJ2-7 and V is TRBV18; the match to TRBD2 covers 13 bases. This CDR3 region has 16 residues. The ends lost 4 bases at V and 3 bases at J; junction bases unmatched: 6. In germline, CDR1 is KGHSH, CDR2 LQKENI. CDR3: CASSLARTSGSYEQYL. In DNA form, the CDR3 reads TGTGCCAGCTCACTCGCCCGGACTAGCGGGAGCTACGAGCAGTACCTC.

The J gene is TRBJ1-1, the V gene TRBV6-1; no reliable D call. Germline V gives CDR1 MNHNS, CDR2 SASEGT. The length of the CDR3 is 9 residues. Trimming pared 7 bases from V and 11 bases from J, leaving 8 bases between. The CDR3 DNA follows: TGTGCCAGCACGAGGATGGCTTTCTTT. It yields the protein CASTRMAFF.

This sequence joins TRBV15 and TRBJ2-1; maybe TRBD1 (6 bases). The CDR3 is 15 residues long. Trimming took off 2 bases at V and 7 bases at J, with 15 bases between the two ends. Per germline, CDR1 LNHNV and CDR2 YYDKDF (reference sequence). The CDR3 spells CATSRNRAWGNEQFF. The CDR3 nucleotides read TGTGCCACCAGCAGAAACAGGGCCTGGGGGAATGAGCAGTTCTTC.

This CDR3 is CASSIRNTEAFF. DNA for the CDR3: TGTGCCAGTAGTATCAGGAACACTGAAGCTTTCTTT. The J gene is TRBJ1-1, the V gene TRBV19; D call uncertain. The CDR3 loop spans 12 amino acids. Trimming took 3 bases from V and 1 from J, leaving 3 bases between them. Germline V gene sequence: CDR1 LNHDA, CDR2 SQIVND (reference sequence).

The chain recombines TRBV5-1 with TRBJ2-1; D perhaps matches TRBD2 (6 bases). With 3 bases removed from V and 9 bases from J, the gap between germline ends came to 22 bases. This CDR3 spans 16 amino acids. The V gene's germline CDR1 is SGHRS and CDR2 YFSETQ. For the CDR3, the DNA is TGCGCCAGCAGCTCCCCAGTGGGCGGGGTGGGAGTTGAGCAGTTCTTC. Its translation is CASSSPVGGVGVEQFF.

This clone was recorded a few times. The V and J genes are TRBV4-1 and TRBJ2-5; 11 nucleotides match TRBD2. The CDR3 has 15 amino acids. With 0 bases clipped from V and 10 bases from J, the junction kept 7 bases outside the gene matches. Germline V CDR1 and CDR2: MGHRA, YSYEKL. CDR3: CASSQDPASGGYQYF. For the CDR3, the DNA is TGCGCCAGCAGCCAAGATCCCGCTAGCGGGGGGTACCAGTACTTC.

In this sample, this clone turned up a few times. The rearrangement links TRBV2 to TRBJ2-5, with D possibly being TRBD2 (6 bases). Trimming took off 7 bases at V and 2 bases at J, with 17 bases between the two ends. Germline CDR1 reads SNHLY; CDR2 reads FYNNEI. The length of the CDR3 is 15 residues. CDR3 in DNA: TGTGCCAGCAAAGGGGTTAGCGGTAAACAAGAGACCCAGTACTTC. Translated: CASKGVSGKQETQYF.

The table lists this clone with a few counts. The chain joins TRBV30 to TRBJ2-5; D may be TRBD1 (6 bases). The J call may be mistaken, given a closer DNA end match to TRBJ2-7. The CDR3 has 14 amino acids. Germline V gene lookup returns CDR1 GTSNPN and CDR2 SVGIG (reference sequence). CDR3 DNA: TGTGCCTGGAGTGTACTAACAGGGAAATACGAGCAGTACTTC. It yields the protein CAWSVLTGKYEQYF.

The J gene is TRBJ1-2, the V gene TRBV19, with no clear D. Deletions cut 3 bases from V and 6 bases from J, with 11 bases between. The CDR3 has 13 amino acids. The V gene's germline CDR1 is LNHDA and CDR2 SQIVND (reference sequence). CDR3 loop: CASSIGGSDGYTF. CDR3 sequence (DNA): TGTGCCAGTAGTATTGGAGGGTCGGATGGCTACACCTTC.

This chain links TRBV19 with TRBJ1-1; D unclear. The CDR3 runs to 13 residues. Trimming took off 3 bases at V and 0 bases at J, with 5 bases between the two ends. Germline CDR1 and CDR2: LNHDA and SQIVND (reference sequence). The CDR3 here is CASSILLNTEAFF. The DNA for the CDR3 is TGTGCCAGTAGTATCCTCTTGAACACTGAAGCTTTCTTT.

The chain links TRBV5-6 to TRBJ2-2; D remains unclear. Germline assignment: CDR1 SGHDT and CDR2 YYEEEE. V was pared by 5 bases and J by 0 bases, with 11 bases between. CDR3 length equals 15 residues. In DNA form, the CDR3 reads TGTGCCAGCAGTTACTACATCTCGAACACCGGGGAGCTGTTTTTT. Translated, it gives CASSYYISNTGELFF.

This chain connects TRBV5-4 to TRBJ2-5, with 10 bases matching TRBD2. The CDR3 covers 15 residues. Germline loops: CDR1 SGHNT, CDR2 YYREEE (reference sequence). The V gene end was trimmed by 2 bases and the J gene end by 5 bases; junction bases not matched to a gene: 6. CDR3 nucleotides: TGTGCCAGCAGCTTTCGCCTAGCGGGGGCCGAGACCCAGTACTTC. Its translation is CASSFRLAGAETQYF.

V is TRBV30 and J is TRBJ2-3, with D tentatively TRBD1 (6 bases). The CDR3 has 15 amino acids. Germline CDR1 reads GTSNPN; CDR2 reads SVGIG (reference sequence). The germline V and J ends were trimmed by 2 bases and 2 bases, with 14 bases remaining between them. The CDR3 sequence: CAWSPIDRTTDTQYF. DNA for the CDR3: TGTGCCTGGAGTCCAATCGACAGGACCACAGATACGCAGTATTTT.

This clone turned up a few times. The CDR3 is CASSGQGGVETQYF. As DNA, the CDR3 is TGTGCCAGCAGTGGACAGGGTGGAGTAGAGACCCAGTACTTC. J is TRBJ2-5 and V is TRBV6-6; 8 bases are shared with TRBD1. The V segment lost 5 bases and the J segment 4 bases; nucleotides outside the gene matches: 6. Germline V gene lookup returns CDR1 MNHNY and CDR2 SVGAGI (reference sequence). The CDR3 extends over 14 amino acids.

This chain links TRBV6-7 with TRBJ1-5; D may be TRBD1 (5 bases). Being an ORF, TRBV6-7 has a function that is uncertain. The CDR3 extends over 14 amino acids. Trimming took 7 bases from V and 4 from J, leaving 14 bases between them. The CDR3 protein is CASMPSDSNQPQHF. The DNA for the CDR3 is TGTGCCAGCATGCCCAGTGACAGTAATCAGCCCCAGCATTTT.

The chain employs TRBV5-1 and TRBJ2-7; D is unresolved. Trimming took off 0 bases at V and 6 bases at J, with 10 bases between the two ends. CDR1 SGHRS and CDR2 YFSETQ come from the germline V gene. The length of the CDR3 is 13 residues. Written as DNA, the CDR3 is TGCGCCAGCAGCTTGGCGTTGGTCGGCGAGCAGTACTTC. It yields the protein CASSLALVGEQYF.

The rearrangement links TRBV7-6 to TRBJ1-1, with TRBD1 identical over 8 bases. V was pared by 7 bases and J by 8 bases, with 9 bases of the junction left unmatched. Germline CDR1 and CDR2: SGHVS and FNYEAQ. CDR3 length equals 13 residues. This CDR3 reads CASIPWQGAEAFF. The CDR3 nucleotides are TGTGCCAGCATCCCCTGGCAGGGGGCCGAAGCTTTCTTT.

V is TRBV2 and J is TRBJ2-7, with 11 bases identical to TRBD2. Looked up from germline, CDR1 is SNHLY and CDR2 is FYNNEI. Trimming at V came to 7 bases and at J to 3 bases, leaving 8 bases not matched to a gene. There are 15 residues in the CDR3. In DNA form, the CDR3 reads TGTGCCAGCACCAATCTAGCGGGGGGCGGCTACGAGCAGTACTTC. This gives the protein CASTNLAGGGYEQYF.

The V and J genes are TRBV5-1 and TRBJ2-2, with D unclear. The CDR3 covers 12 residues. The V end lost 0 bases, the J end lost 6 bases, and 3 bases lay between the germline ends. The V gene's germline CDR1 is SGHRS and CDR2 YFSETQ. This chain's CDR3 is CASSLAPGELFF. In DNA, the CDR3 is TGCGCCAGCAGCTTGGCTCCCGGGGAGCTGTTTTTT.

The CDR3 nucleotides read TGCGCCAGCAGCCAAGACCTCCGAGGGACAGGGTTAATAGACACTGAAGCTTTCTTT. As protein: CASSQDLRGTGLIDTEAFF. The V and J genes are TRBV4-1 and TRBJ1-1, with 9 positions matching TRBD1. The germline V gene encodes CDR1 MGHRA and CDR2 YSYEKL. J lost 3 bases, V lost 0 bases, and 14 bases had no gene match. This CDR3 spans 19 amino acids.

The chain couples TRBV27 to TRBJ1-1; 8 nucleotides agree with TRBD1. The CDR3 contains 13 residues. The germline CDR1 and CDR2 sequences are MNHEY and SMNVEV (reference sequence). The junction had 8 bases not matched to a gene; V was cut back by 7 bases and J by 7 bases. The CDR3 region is CASTSRGRIEAFF. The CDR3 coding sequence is TGTGCCAGCACCTCCAGGGGGCGCATTGAAGCTTTCTTT.

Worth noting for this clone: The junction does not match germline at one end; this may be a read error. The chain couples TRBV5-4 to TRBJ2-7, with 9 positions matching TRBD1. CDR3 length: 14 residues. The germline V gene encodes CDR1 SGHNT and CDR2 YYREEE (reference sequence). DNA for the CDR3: TGTGCCAGCAGCTTGGTGGGACAGGGATACGGGCAGTACTTC. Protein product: CASSLVGQGYGQYF.

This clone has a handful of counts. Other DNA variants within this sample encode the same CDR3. The CDR3 protein is CASSVAGDTEAFF. CDR3 DNA: TGTGCCAGCAGCGTAGCGGGAGACACTGAAGCTTTCTTT. The V gene is TRBV9, the J gene TRBJ1-1; D is unclear. The length of the CDR3 is 13 residues. V lost 0 bases, J lost 3 bases, and 6 bases lay in between. Germline-derived CDR1 and CDR2 are SGDLS and YYNGEE.